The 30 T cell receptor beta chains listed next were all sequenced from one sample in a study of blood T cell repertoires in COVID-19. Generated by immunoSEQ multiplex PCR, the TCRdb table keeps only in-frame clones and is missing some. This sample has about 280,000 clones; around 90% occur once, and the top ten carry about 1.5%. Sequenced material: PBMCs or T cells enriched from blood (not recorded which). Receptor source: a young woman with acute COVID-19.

The CDR3 DNA reads TGTGCCAGCAGTTGGTCCGGGACAGGGCCCTACGAGCAGTACTTC. Its protein product is CASSWSGTGPYEQYF. The J gene is TRBJ2-7, the V gene TRBV27; 9 bases agree with TRBD1. This CDR3 has 15 amino acids. Germline loops: CDR1 MNHEY, CDR2 SMNVEV (reference sequence). V was pared by 4 bases and J by 2 bases, with 6 bases of the junction left unmatched.

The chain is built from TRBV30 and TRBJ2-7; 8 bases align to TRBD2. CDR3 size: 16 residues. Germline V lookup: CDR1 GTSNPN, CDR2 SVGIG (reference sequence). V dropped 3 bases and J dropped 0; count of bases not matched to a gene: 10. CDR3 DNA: TGTGCCTGGAGAGGGGACCCCAGCGGGGGCTCCTACGAGCAGTACTTC. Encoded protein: CAWRGDPSGGSYEQYF. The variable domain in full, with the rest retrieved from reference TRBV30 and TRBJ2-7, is SQTIHQWPATLVQPVGSPLSLECTVEGTSNPNLYWYRQAAGRGLQLLFYSVGIGQISSEVPQNLSASRPQDRQFILSSKKLLLSDSGFYLCAWRGDPSGGSYEQYFGPGTRLTVT.

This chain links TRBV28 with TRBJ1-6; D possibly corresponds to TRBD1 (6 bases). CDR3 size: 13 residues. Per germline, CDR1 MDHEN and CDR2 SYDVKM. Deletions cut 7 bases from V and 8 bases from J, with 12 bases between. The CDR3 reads CASNPGQDSPLHF. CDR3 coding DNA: TGTGCCAGCAACCCGGGACAAGATTCACCCCTCCACTTT.

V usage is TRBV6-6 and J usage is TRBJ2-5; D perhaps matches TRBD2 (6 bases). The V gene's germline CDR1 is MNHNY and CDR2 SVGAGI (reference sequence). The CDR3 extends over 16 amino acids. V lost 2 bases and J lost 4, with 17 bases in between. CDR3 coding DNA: TGTGCCAGCAGTTACCCGACGGAGGGGTTCATAGAGACCCAGTACTTC. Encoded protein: CASSYPTEGFIETQYF.

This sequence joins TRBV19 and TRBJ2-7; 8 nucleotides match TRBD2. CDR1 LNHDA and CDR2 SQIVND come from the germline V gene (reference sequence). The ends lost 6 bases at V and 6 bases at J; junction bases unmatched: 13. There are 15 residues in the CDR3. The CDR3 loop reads CASSAGGAPFTEQYF. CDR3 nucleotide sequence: TGTGCCAGTAGCGCGGGAGGCGCCCCTTTTACCGAGCAGTACTTC.

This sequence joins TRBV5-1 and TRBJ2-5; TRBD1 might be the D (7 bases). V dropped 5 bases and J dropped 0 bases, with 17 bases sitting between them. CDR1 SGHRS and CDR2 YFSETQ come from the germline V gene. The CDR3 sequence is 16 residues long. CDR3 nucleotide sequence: TGCGCCAGCAGGAGGGGGGCAGGGGGGTACCAAGAGACCCAGTACTTC. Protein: CASRRGAGGYQETQYF.

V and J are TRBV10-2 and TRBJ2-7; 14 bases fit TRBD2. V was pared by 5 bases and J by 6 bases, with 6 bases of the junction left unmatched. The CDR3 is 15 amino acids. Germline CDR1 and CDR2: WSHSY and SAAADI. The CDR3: CASSPRLAGGSEQYF. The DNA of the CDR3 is TGCGCCAGCAGTCCAAGACTAGCGGGAGGGAGCGAGCAGTACTTC.

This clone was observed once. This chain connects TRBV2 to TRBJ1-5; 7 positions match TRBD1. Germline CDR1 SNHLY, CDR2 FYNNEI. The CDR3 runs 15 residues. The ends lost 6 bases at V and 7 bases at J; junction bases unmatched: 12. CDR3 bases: TGTGCCAGCAGCTTCTCGGGGCAGGGGGACCAGCCCCAGCATTTT. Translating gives CASSFSGQGDQPQHF.

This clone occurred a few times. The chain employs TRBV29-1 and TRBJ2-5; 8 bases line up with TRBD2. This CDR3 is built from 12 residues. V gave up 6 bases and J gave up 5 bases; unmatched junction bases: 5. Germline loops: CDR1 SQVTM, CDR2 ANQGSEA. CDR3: CSVREARETQYF. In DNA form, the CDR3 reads TGCAGCGTGCGGGAGGCTCGGGAGACCCAGTACTTC.

CDR3: CASSTHPQGNTIYF. In nucleotides, the CDR3 is TGCGCCAGCAGCACGCACCCACAGGGAAACACCATATATTTT. V usage is TRBV5-1 and J usage is TRBJ1-3; D uncertain. CDR3 size: 14 residues. Trimming took 4 bases from V and 4 from J, leaving 12 bases between them. Germline-derived CDR1 and CDR2 are SGHRS and YFSETQ.

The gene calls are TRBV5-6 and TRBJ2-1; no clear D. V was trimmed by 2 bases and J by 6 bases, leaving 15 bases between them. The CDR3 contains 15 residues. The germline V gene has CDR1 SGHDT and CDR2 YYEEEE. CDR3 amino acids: CASSFNLMIINEQFF. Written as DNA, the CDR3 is TGTGCCAGCAGCTTTAACTTGATGATCATCAATGAGCAGTTCTTC. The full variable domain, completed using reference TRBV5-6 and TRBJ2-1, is DAGVTQSPTHLIKTRGQQVTLRCSPKSGHDTVSWYQQALGQGPQFIFQYYEEEERQRGNFPDRFSGHQFPNYSSELNVNALLLGDSALYLCASSFNLMIINEQFFGPGTRLTVL.

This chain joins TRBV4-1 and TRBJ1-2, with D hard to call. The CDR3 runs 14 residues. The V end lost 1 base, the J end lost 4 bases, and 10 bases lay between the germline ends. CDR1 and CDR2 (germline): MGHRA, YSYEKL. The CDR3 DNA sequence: TGCGCCAGCAGCCAAGTTCGGGCGGGCTATGGCTACACCTTC. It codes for CASSQVRAGYGYTF.

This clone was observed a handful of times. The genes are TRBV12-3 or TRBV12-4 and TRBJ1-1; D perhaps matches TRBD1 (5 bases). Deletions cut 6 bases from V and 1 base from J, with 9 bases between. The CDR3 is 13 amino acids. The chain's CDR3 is CASSRTKNTEAFF. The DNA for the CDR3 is TGTGCCAGCAGCCGGACAAAGAACACTGAAGCTTTCTTT.

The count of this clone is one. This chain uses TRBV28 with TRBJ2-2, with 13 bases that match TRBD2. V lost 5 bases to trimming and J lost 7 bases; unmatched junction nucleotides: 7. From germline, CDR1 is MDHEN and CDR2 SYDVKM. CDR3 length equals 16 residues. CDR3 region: CASSAGLAGDIGELFF. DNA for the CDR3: TGTGCCAGCAGTGCCGGACTAGCGGGAGATATCGGGGAGCTGTTTTTT. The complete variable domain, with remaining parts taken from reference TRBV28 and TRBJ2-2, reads DVKVTQSSRYLVKRTGEKVFLECVQDMDHENMFWYRQDPGLGLRLIYFSYDVKMKEKGDIPEGYSVSREKKERFSLILESASTNQTSMYLCASSAGLAGDIGELFFGEGSRLTVL.

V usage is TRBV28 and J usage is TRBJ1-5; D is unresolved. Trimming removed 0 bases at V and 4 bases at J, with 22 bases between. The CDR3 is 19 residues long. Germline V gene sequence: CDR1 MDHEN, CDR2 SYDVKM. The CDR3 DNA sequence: TGTGCCAGCAGTTTATGCCCCTTGGGAGGGTACGATGAAAATCAGCCCCAGCATTTT. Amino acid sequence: CASSLCPLGGYDENQPQHF.

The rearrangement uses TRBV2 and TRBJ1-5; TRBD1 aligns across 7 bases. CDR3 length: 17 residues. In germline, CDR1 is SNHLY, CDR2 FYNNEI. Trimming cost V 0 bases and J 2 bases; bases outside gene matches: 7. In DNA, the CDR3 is TGTGCCAGCAGTGAAGCGCGGCAGGGGGTGGGCAATCAGCCCCAGCATTTT. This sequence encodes CASSEARQGVGNQPQHF.

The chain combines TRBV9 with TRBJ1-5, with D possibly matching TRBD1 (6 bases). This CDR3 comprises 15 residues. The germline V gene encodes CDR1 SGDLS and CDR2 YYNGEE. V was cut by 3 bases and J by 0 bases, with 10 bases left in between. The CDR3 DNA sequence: TGTGCCAGCAGCGCAGGGGATGATAGCAATCAGCCCCAGCATTTT. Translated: CASSAGDDSNQPQHF. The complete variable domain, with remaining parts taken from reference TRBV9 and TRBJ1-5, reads DSGVTQTPKHLITATGQRVTLRCSPRSGDLSVYWYQQSLDQGLQFLIQYYNGEERAKGNILERFSAQQFPDLHSELNLSSLELGDSALYFCASSAGDDSNQPQHFGDGTRLSIL.

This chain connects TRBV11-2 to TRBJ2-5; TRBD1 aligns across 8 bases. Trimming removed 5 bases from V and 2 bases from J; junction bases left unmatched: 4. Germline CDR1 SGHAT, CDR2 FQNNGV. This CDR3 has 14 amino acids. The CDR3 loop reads CASSQRTGQETQYF. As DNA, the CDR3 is TGTGCCAGCAGCCAACGGACAGGGCAAGAGACCCAGTACTTC.

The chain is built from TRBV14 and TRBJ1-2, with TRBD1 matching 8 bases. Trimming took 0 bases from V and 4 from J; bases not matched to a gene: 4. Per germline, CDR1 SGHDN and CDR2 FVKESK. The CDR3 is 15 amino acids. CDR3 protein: CASSQDLGQGYGYTF. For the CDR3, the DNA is TGTGCCAGCAGCCAAGATCTCGGACAGGGCTATGGCTACACCTTC.

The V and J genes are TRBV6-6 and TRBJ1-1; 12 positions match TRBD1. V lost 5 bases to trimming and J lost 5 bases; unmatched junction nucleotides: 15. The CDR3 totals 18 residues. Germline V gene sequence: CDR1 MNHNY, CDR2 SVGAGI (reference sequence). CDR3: CASSPTSGTGGPGTEAFF. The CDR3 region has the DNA TGTGCCAGCAGTCCCACAAGCGGGACAGGGGGCCCGGGGACTGAAGCTTTCTTT.

CDR3: CATSRATSGRSGYTF. Here the CDR3 DNA reads TGTGCCACCAGCAGAGCGACTAGCGGGCGCAGTGGCTACACCTTC. The chain recombines TRBV15 with TRBJ1-2; no definite D call. The CDR3 has 15 residues. Germline V gene sequence: CDR1 LNHNV, CDR2 YYDKDF (reference sequence). Deletions cut 1 base from V and 7 bases from J, with 16 bases between.

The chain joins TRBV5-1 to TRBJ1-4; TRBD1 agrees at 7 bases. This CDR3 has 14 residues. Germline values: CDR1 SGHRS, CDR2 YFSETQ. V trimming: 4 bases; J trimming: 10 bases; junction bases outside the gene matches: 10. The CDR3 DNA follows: TGCGCCAGCAGCCCGGGACAGCCCACATCAAAACTGTTTTTT. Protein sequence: CASSPGQPTSKLFF.

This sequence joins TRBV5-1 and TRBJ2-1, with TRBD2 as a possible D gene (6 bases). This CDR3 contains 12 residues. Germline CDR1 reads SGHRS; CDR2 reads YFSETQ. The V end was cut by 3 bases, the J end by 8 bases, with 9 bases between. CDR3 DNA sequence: TGCGCCAGCAGCTCCCCGGGGGATGAGCAGTTCTTC. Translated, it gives CASSSPGDEQFF. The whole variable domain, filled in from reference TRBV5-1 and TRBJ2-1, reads KAGVTQTPRYLIKTRGQQVTLSCSPISGHRSVSWYQQTPGQGLQFLFEYFSETQRNKGNFPGRFSGRQFSNSRSEMNVSTLELGDSALYLCASSSPGDEQFFGPGTRLTVL.

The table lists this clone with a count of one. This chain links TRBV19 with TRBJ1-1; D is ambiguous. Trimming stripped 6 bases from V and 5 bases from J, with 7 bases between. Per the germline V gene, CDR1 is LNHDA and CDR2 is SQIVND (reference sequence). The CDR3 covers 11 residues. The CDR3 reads CASRWRTEAFF. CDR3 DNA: TGTGCCAGTAGATGGCGGACTGAAGCTTTCTTT.

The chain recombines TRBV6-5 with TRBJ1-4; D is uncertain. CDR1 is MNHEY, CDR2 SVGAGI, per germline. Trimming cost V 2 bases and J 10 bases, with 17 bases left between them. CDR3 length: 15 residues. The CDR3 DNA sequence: TGTGCCAGCAGTTACGAGTTTCGGGGAACCCGAAAACTGTTTTTT. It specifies CASSYEFRGTRKLFF.

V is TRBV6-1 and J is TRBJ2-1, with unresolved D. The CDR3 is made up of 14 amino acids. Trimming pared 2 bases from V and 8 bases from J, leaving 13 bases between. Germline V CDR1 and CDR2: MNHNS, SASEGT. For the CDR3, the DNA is TGTGCCAGCAGTGAACCCTGGCAGGTCCATGAGCAGTTCTTC. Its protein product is CASSEPWQVHEQFF.

This CDR3 reads CASSLVTRNTEAFF. For the CDR3, the DNA is TGTGCCAGCAGTTTGGTCACGAGGAACACTGAAGCTTTCTTT. The chain employs TRBV28 and TRBJ1-1; the D is unclear. Trimming removed 3 bases from V and 1 base from J, with 9 bases in between. This CDR3 comprises 14 residues. Looked up from germline, CDR1 is MDHEN and CDR2 is SYDVKM.

The CDR3 DNA is TGTGCCAGCAGTTTACTCCAGAATCAGCCCCAGCATTTT. It yields the protein CASSLLQNQPQHF. V gene TRBV28 combines with J gene TRBJ1-5; D remains unclear. The length of the CDR3 is 13 residues. CDR1 MDHEN and CDR2 SYDVKM come from the germline V gene. V lost 2 bases and J 4 bases, leaving 6 bases between the germline ends. Combining the CDR3 with reference TRBV28 and TRBJ1-5 gives the whole variable domain DVKVTQSSRYLVKRTGEKVFLECVQDMDHENMFWYRQDPGLGLRLIYFSYDVKMKEKGDIPEGYSVSREKKERFSLILESASTNQTSMYLCASSLLQNQPQHFGDGTRLSIL.

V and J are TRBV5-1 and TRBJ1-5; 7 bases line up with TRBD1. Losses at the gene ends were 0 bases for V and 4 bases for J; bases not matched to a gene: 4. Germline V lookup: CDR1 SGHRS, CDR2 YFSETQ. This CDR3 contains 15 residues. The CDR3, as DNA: TGCGCCAGCAGCTTGGAAGGGGGCCCAAATCAGCCCCAGCATTTT. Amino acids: CASSLEGGPNQPQHF.

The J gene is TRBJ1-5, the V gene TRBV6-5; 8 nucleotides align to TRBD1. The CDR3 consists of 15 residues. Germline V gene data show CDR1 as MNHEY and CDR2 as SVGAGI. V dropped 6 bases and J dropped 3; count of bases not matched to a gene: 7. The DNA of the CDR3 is TGTGCCAGCAGAACTGACAGGGGTCCCAATCAGCCCCAGCATTTT. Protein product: CASRTDRGPNQPQHF.